The 24 T cell receptor beta chains reported below all come from one sample, sequenced in a study of T-cell memory formation after mild COVID-19. TCRdb processed the 5' RACE reads anew with MiXCR; each CDR3 protein has one entry. There are 80,000 to 90,000 distinct CDR3 sequences in the sample; nearly 25% occur only once, and over 40% lies in the top ten. The sequencing input was PBMCs or a T cell subset sorted from them (not recorded which). Source of these receptors: a man aged 18 to 30 who had mild COVID-19 (a few samples of this study predate the infection). Cell type and time point are not known.

This clonotype was counted only a few times. The rearrangement uses TRBV6-5 and TRBJ2-3; 10 bases are a match to TRBD1. CDR1 MNHEY and CDR2 SVGAGI come from the germline V gene. The trim removed 5 bases at V and 4 bases at J, leaving 9 bases unmatched. This CDR3 is 16 amino acids long. The CDR3 nucleotides are TGTGCCAGCAGTAAACAGCCGGGACAGGGGTCAGATACGCAGTATTTT. Its protein product is CASSKQPGQGSDTQYF.

The chain combines TRBV7-6 with TRBJ1-5, with a possible D match to TRBD1 (5 bases). The CDR3 is 14 residues long. The V end lost 2 bases, the J end lost 1 base, and 6 bases lay between the germline ends. The germline V gene has CDR1 SGHVS and CDR2 FNYEAQ. The chain's CDR3 is CASSLQGSNQPQHF. The CDR3 DNA is TGTGCCAGCAGCTTACAGGGAAGCAATCAGCCCCAGCATTTT.

Only a few counts were recorded for this clonotype. The chain couples TRBV11-2 to TRBJ2-2; D possibly matches TRBD1 or TRBD2 (5 bases each). Germline V gene sequence: CDR1 SGHAT, CDR2 FQNNGV. The V gene lost 4 bases and the J gene lost 7 bases, with 7 bases spanning the gap. This CDR3 contains 12 residues. CDR3 sequence reads: CASSSGGGELFF. As DNA, the CDR3 is TGTGCCAGCAGCTCTGGGGGCGGGGAGCTGTTTTTT.

Only a few counts were recorded for this clonotype. V and J are TRBV5-1 and TRBJ2-5, with TRBD1 matching 7 bases. The length of the CDR3 is 13 residues. After removal of 6 bases from V and 5 bases from J, the junction contained 7 bases not matched to a gene. Germline V lookup: CDR1 SGHRS, CDR2 YFSETQ. The CDR3 nucleotides are TGCGCCAGCATCTACAGGGGCGGGGAGACCCAGTACTTC. This encodes CASIYRGGETQYF.

This clonotype was picked up a small number of times. The chain has TRBV6-6 and TRBJ2-7; TRBD2 matches at 7 bases. CDR1 is MNHNY and CDR2 is SVGAGI in the germline V gene (reference sequence). The CDR3 sequence is 18 residues long. The V and J ends lost 0 bases and 3 bases, in that order; junction bases with no gene match: 14. CDR3 coding DNA: TGTGCCAGCAGTTACTCGATCTCCGAGGCTTCGGGGGGCTACGAGCAGTACTTC. This sequence encodes CASSYSISEASGGYEQYF.

The table lists this clonotype with a few counts. The chain combines TRBV4-3 with TRBJ2-3; no clear D. This CDR3 has 15 residues. V was clipped by 3 bases and J by 1 base, with 11 bases between them. Germline CDR1 and CDR2: LGHNA and YSLEER. The CDR3 DNA reads TGCGCCAGCAGCCACAGGACCGGACGCACAGATACGCAGTATTTT. Its translation: CASSHRTGRTDTQYF.

This clonotype was observed a few times. CDR3: CSAIPPRAGIMNTEAFF. The DNA of the CDR3 is TGCAGTGCTATACCCCCCCGGGCAGGGATCATGAACACTGAAGCTTTCTTT. The chain couples TRBV20-1 to TRBJ1-1, with D possibly matching TRBD1 (5 bases). CDR3 size: 17 residues. The V gene's germline CDR1 is DFQATT and CDR2 SNEGSKA (reference sequence). Trimming left V 4 bases short and J 0 bases short, with 21 bases between.

V and J are TRBV7-9 and TRBJ2-5, with a weak D call TRBD2 (5 bases). Germline CDR1 SEHNR, CDR2 FQNEAQ (reference sequence). Trimming removed 5 bases from V and 5 bases from J, with 12 bases in between. The CDR3 is 13 residues long. The chain's CDR3 is CASSHPGLETQYF. The CDR3 region has the DNA TGTGCCAGCAGCCATCCCGGACTGGAGACCCAGTACTTC.

This rearrangement joins TRBV7-3 to TRBJ1-6; 11 bases align to TRBD1. The V gene end was trimmed by 2 bases and the J gene end by 7 bases; junction bases not matched to a gene: 1. The CDR3 length is 15 residues. The germline gives CDR1 SGHTA, CDR2 FQGTGA. The CDR3 DNA is TGTGCCAGCAGCTTATGGGACAGGGGGAATTCACCCCTCCACTTT. Its translation: CASSLWDRGNSPLHF.

This clonotype was seen a few times. The chain carries TRBV19 and TRBJ1-5, with D perhaps matching TRBD1 (5 bases). The V gene lost 3 bases and the J gene lost 2 bases, with 17 bases spanning the gap. Germline assignment: CDR1 LNHDA and CDR2 SQIVND (reference sequence). The CDR3 is 17 residues long. CDR3 DNA: TGTGCCAGTAGTATGGGGCGCGTTTCCCGGGGCAATCAGCCCCAGCATTTT. This encodes CASSMGRVSRGNQPQHF.

Concerning this clonotype: At one boundary the junction diverges from the germline segment, which might be a read error. The chain links TRBV6-6 to TRBJ1-2; the D gene is possibly TRBD1 (6 bases). The CDR3 sequence is 10 residues long. In germline, CDR1 is MNHNY, CDR2 SVGAGI (reference sequence). The CDR3 reads CASSSDSRSF. DNA of the CDR3: TGTGCCAGCTCCTCGGACAGCAGAAGCTTC.

The genes are TRBV5-6 and TRBJ2-3; TRBD1 aligns across 7 bases. V gave up 5 bases and J gave up 7 bases; unmatched junction bases: 4. Germline values: CDR1 SGHDT, CDR2 YYEEEE. The CDR3 is 12 residues long. DNA of the CDR3: TGTGCCAGCAGGGCGACAGGGCATACGCAGTATTTT. This encodes CASRATGHTQYF. The variable domain in full, completed from reference TRBV5-6 and TRBJ2-3, reads DAGVTQSPTHLIKTRGQQVTLRCSPKSGHDTVSWYQQALGQGPQFIFQYYEEEERQRGNFPDRFSGHQFPNYSSELNVNALLLGDSALYLCASRATGHTQYFGPGTRLTVL.

In this sample, this clonotype turned up a few times. The gene calls are TRBV27 and TRBJ2-7; D unresolved. The CDR3 has 16 amino acids. Germline assignment: CDR1 MNHEY and CDR2 SMNVEV (reference sequence). V was cut by 3 bases and J by 0 bases, with 15 bases left in between. The CDR3 DNA is TGTGCCAGCAGTTTGGTGATGACCTCGAGCTCCTACGAGCAGTACTTC. Protein sequence: CASSLVMTSSSYEQYF.

This chain links TRBV12-3 or TRBV12-4 with TRBJ2-7; no firm D call. This CDR3 region has 15 residues. The V end lost 0 bases, the J end lost 6 bases, and 15 bases lay between the germline ends. The CDR3 protein is CASSLAVGRASEQYF. The CDR3 DNA reads TGTGCCAGCAGTTTAGCGGTGGGTAGGGCCTCCGAGCAGTACTTC.

The chain employs TRBV2 and TRBJ2-2; the match to TRBD2 covers 10 bases. V gave up 6 bases and J gave up 4 bases; unmatched junction bases: 5. Germline V gene lookup returns CDR1 SNHLY and CDR2 FYNNEI. This CDR3 is 15 amino acids long. CDR3 nucleotides: TGTGCCAGCAGGGCTAGCGGGGGACTCACCGGGGAGCTGTTTTTT. Encoded protein: CASRASGGLTGELFF.

CDR3 in DNA: TGCGCCAGCAGCCAAGGACCGGGACAGGGGCAGTTCTTC. Translated: CASSQGPGQGQFF. The chain recombines TRBV4-3 with TRBJ2-1; 9 nucleotides align to TRBD1. V shed 1 base, J shed 12 bases, and the junction held 4 bases outside the gene matches. Looked up from germline, CDR1 is LGHNA and CDR2 is YSLEER. The CDR3 has 13 residues.

This clonotype is a singleton in its sample. The chain combines TRBV13 with TRBJ2-3, with 7 nucleotides matching TRBD2. J gave up 6 bases and V 4 bases, and 13 bases lay outside the gene matches. The CDR3 is made up of 16 amino acids. Germline CDR1 is PRHDT and CDR2 is FYEKMQ (reference sequence). CDR3 bases: TGTGCCAGCAGCTCCGCATATCGTACTAGCGCCGATACGCAGTATTTT. Translated, it gives CASSSAYRTSADTQYF.

This clonotype was detected only a few times. This chain connects TRBV6-2 or TRBV6-3 to TRBJ2-7; 14 positions match TRBD2. With V trimmed by 2 bases and J by 2 bases, 5 bases remained unmatched. From germline, CDR1 is MNHEY and CDR2 SVGEGT. The CDR3 spans 17 residues. CDR3 loop: CASSYRTSGGPTYEQYF. The CDR3 nucleotides are TGTGCCAGCAGTTACCGGACTAGCGGGGGGCCTACCTACGAGCAGTACTTC.

The rearrangement links TRBV10-3 to TRBJ2-7; D might be TRBD1 (5 bases). The germline V and J ends were trimmed by 3 bases and 3 bases, with 9 bases remaining between them. This CDR3 region has 13 residues. CDR1 is ENHRY and CDR2 is SYGVKD in the germline V gene. The CDR3 sequence is CAISDKGDYEQYV. In DNA, the CDR3 is TGTGCCATCAGTGATAAAGGGGACTACGAGCAGTACGTC.

The chain joins TRBV9 to TRBJ2-1, with 11 bases that match TRBD2. In germline, CDR1 is SGDLS, CDR2 YYNGEE. The trim removed 3 bases at V and 4 bases at J, leaving 9 bases unmatched. The CDR3 length is 17 residues. CDR3 sequence: CASSARLAGTSYNEQFF. In DNA form, the CDR3 reads TGTGCCAGCAGCGCGAGACTAGCGGGGACCTCTTACAATGAGCAGTTCTTC. Looking up the rest from reference TRBV9 and TRBJ2-1 gives the full variable domain: DSGVTQTPKHLITATGQRVTLRCSPRSGDLSVYWYQQSLDQGLQFLIQYYNGEERAKGNILERFSAQQFPDLHSELNLSSLELGDSALYFCASSARLAGTSYNEQFFGPGTRLTVL.

This clonotype was detected a few times. The chain employs TRBV4-2 and TRBJ2-3, with D maybe TRBD2 (6 bases). The CDR3 sequence is 17 residues long. The germline V gene encodes CDR1 LGHNA and CDR2 YNFKEQ. V gave up 0 bases and J gave up 6 bases, with 19 bases separating them. CDR3 DNA: TGTGCCAGCAGCCAAGATAGGGGAGGAGCCCGAGGGGATACGCAGTATTTT. Its translation is CASSQDRGGARGDTQYF.

This clonotype was observed a few times. J is TRBJ2-2 and V is TRBV27; either TRBD1 or TRBD2 may fit D (6 bases each). The CDR3 is made up of 14 amino acids. With 4 bases removed from V and 6 bases from J, the gap between germline ends came to 12 bases. Germline V gene sequence: CDR1 MNHEY, CDR2 SMNVEV (reference sequence). The CDR3 here is CASSYRDWSGELFF. In DNA, the CDR3 is TGTGCCAGCAGTTACAGGGACTGGTCCGGGGAGCTGTTTTTT.

The gene calls are TRBV6-5 and TRBJ2-7; weak D call: TRBD1 (6 bases). V was pared by 2 bases and J by 4 bases, with 9 bases between. CDR1 is MNHEY and CDR2 is SVGAGI in the germline V gene. The length of the CDR3 is 13 residues. The CDR3 nucleotides are TGTGCCAGCAGTTACAACAGGGATTACGAGCAGTACTTC. Translating it yields CASSYNRDYEQYF.

CDR3 sequence reads: CASSERGARNTIYF. The CDR3, as DNA: TGTGCCAGCAGCGAAAGGGGGGCCCGGAACACCATATATTTT. The chain is built from TRBV3-1 and TRBJ1-3; maybe TRBD1 (6 bases). CDR3 size: 14 residues. Trimming removed 5 bases from V and 7 bases from J, with 15 bases in between. Germline V lookup: CDR1 LGHDT, CDR2 YNNKEL (reference sequence).